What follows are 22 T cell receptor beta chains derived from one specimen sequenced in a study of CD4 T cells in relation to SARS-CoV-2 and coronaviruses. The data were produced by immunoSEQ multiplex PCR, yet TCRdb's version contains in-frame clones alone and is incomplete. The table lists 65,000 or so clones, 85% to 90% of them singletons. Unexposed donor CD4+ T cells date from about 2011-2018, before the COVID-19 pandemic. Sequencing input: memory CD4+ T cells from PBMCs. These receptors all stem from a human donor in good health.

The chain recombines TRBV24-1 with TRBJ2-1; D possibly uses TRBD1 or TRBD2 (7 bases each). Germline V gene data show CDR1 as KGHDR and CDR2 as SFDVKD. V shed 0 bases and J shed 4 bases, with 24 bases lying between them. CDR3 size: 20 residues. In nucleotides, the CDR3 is TGTGCCACCAGTGATTTGCGCATAATCAGAGGTCAGGGGGGGTACAATGAGCAGTTCTTC. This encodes CATSDLRIIRGQGGYNEQFF.

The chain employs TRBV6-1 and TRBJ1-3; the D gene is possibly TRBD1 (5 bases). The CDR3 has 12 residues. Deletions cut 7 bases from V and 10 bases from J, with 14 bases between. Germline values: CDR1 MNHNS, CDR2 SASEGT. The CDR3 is CASITPWGTIYF. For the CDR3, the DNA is TGTGCCAGCATCACCCCCTGGGGGACCATATATTTT.

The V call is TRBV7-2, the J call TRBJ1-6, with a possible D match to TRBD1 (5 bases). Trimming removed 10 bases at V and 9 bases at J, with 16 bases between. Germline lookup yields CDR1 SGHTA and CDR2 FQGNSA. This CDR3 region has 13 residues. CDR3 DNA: TGTGCCACCGCGGGGGAAGAGGGTTCACCCCTCCACTTT. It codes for CATAGEEGSPLHF. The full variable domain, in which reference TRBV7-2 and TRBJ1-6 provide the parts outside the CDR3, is GAGVSQSPSNKVTEKGKDVELRCDPISGHTALYWYRQSLGQGLEFLIYFQGNSAPDKSGLPSDRFSAERTGGSVSTLTIQRTQQEDSAVYLCATAGEEGSPLHFGNGTRLTVT.

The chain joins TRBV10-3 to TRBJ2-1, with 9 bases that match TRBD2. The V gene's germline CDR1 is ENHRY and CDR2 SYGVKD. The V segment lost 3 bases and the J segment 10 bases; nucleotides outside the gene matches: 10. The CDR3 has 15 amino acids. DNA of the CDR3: TGTGCCATCAGTGAACGCGTACTAGCGGGCCCAGAGCAGTTCTTC. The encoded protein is CAISERVLAGPEQFF.

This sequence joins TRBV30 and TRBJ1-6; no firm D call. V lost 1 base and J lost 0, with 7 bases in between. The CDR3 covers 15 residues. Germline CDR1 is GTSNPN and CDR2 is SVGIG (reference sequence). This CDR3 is CAWSGSDSYNSPLHF. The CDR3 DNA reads TGTGCCTGGAGTGGGTCGGACTCCTATAATTCACCCCTCCACTTT.

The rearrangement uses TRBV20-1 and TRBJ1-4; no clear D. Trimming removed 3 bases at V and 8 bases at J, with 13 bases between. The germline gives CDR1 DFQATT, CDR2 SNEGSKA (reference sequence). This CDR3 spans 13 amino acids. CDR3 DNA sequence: TGCAGTGCTAGTAATTTGATGCGGGAAAAACTGTTTTTT. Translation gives CSASNLMREKLFF.

The CDR3 nucleotides read TGCAGCGTTGGGGGGACCTACGAGCAGTACTTC. It yields the protein CSVGGTYEQYF. This chain uses TRBV29-1 with TRBJ2-7; TRBD1 or TRBD2 may be the D gene (5 bases each). V was trimmed by 4 bases and J by 2 bases, leaving 6 bases between them. Germline V CDR1 and CDR2: SQVTM, ANQGSEA. This CDR3 contains 11 residues.

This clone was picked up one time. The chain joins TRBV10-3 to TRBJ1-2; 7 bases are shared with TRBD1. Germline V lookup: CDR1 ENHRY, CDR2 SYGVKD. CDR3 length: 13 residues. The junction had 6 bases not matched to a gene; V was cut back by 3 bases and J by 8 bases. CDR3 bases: TGTGCCATCAGTGAAGTTACAGGGGCGGGCTACACCTTC. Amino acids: CAISEVTGAGYTF.

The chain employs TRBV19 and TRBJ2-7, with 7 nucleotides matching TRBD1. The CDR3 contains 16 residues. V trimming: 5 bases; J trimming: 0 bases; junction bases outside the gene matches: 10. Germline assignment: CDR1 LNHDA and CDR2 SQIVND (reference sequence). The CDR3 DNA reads TGTGCCAGTAGTTCGCCGACAGGGAAGAGCTCCTACGAGCAGTACTTC. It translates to CASSSPTGKSSYEQYF.

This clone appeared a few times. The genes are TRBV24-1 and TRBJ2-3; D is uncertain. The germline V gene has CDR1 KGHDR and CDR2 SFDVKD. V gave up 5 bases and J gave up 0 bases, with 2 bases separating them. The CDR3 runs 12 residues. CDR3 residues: CATSGSTDTQYF. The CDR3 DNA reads TGTGCCACCAGTGGGAGCACAGATACGCAGTATTTT.

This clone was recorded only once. The CDR3 protein is CASSPHGGTEAFF. CDR3 in DNA: TGTGCCAGTAGTCCTCACGGGGGCACTGAAGCTTTCTTT. This chain uses TRBV19 with TRBJ1-1, with a possible D match to TRBD1 (5 bases). The ends were cut back, 5 bases at V and 4 bases at J, with 11 bases in the middle. Germline CDR1 is LNHDA and CDR2 is SQIVND (reference sequence). The CDR3 extends over 13 amino acids.

The CDR3 reads CASSLFGAATNEKLFF. The CDR3 DNA follows: TGTGCCAGCAGTTTATTCGGCGCTGCAACTAATGAAAAACTGTTTTTT. This chain links TRBV28 with TRBJ1-4; D remains ambiguous. Trimming removed 1 base from V and 0 bases from J, with 9 bases in between. Germline values: CDR1 MDHEN, CDR2 SYDVKM. The CDR3 extends over 16 amino acids. The full variable domain, its missing parts supplied by reference TRBV28 and TRBJ1-4, is DVKVTQSSRYLVKRTGEKVFLECVQDMDHENMFWYRQDPGLGLRLIYFSYDVKMKEKGDIPEGYSVSREKKERFSLILESASTNQTSMYLCASSLFGAATNEKLFFGSGTQLSVL.

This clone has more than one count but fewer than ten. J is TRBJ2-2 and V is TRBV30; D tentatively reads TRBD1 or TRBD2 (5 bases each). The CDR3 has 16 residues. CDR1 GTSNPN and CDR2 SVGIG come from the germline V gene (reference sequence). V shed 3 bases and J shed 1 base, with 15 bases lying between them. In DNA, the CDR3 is TGTGCCTGGAGCCGGGGCACCAGACTGAACACCGGGGAGCTGTTTTTT. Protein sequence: CAWSRGTRLNTGELFF.

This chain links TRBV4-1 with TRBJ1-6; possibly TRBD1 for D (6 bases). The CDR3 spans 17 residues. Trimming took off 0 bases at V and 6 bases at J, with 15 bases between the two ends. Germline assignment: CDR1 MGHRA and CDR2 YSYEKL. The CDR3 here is CASSQEMAGVRNSPLHF. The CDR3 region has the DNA TGCGCCAGCAGCCAAGAAATGGCAGGGGTTCGTAATTCACCCCTCCACTTT.

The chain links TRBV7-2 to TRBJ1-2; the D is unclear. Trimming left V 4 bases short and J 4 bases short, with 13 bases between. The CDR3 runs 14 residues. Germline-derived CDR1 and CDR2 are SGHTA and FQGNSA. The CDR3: CASSSGFASYGYTF. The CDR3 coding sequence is TGTGCCAGCAGCTCCGGATTTGCGAGCTATGGCTACACCTTC.

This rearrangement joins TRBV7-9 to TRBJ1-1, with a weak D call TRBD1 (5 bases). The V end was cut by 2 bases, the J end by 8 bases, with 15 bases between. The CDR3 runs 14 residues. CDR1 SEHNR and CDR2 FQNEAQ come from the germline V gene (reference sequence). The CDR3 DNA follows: TGTGCCAGCAGCTTACGGGGGATGGTAGCGGAAGCTTTCTTT. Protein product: CASSLRGMVAEAFF.

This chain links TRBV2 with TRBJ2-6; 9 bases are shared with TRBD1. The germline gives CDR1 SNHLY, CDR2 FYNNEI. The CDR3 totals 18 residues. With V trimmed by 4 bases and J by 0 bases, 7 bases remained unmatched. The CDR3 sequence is CASSVGQGLASGANVLTF. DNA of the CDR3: TGTGCCAGCAGTGTGGGACAGGGATTGGCCTCTGGGGCCAACGTCCTGACTTTC.

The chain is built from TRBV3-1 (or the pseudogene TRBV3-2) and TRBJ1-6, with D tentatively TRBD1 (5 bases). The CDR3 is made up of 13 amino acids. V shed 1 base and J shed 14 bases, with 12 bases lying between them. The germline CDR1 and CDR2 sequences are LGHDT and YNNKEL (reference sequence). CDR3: CASSQARVQALHF. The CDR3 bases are TGTGCCAGCAGCCAAGCCAGGGTTCAAGCCCTCCACTTT.

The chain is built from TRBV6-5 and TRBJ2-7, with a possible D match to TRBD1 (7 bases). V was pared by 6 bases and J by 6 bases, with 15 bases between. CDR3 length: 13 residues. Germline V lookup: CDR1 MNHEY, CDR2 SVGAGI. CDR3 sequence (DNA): TGTGCCAGCAGGAAACACCAGGGGGGCGAGCAGTACTTC. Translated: CASRKHQGGEQYF.

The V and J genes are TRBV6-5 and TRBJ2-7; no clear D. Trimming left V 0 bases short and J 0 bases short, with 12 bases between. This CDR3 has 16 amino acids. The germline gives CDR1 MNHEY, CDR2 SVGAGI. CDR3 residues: CASSYSRSKPSYEQYF. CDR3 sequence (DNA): TGTGCCAGCAGTTACTCTCGGAGCAAACCCTCCTACGAGCAGTACTTC.

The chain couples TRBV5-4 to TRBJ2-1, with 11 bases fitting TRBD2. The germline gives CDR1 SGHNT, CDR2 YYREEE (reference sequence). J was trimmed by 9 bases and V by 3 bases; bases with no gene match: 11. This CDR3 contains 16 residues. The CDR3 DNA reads TGTGCCAGCAGCTCCGCTGTTAGCGGGGGGGCCGGTGAGCAGTTCTTC. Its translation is CASSSAVSGGAGEQFF.

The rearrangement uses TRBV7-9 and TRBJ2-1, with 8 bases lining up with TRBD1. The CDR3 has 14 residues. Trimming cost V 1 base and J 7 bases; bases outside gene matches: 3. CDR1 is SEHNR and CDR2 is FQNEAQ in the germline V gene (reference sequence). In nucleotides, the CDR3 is TGTGCCAGCAGCTTAGTCAGGGGGCAGAATGAGCAGTTCTTC. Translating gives CASSLVRGQNEQFF.